This T cell receptor beta chain was captured by sequencing in a study of T-cell reconstitution after alpha-beta-depleted transplantation in children. General study points: There were some patients whose high TCRbeta diversity at day 60 came from surviving recipient T cells and thymic progenitors. After transplant, at about two months, alpha-beta T cells were reportedly derived from several hundred expanded graft clones.

Germline CDR1 and CDR2: SEHNR and FQNEAQ (reference sequence). V shed 1 base and J shed 2 bases, with 13 bases lying between them. This CDR3 has 16 residues. Comment on this clonotype: Antigen: not known.

Unique molecular identifiers tagged the TCRbeta library. TCRdb recomputed calls from the PCR reads with MiXCR, one row per CDR3 protein. The sample yields approximately 1,000,000 distinct CDR3 sequences, roughly 29% seen once. The chain is built from TRBV7-9 and TRBJ2-3, with no clear D. The sample here was PBMCs, mostly from graft donor cells, taken 360 days after TCRalphabeta/CD19-depleted stem cell transplant. The receptor was isolated from a boy younger than two who had a stem cell transplant for SCID, so the T cells may come from the graft donor. CDR3 region: CASSLDEGIFTDTQYF. The CDR3 bases are TGTGCCAGCAGCTTAGACGAAGGCATTTTCACAGATACGCAGTATTTT.